The 3 T cell receptor beta chains given below trace back to one sample, sequenced in a study of early T cells in non-severe SARS-CoV-2 infection. TCRdb fed the 5' RACE reads into MiXCR, producing one record per CDR3 protein. Among approximately 57,000 distinct CDR3 sequences listed, around 12% were seen once. Sequencing was done on a sample of whole blood. The receptor set was obtained from an adult who was a healthcare worker with PCR-confirmed SARS-CoV-2 infection or an uninfected control (not recorded which).

The chain is built from TRBV7-9 and TRBJ2-1, with D possibly being TRBD1 (6 bases). V was trimmed by 5 bases and J by 4 bases, leaving 18 bases between them. Germline assignment: CDR1 SEHNR and CDR2 FQNEAQ (reference sequence). The length of the CDR3 is 16 residues. The CDR3 DNA reads as TGTGCCAGCAGCGCCCCCCCTGGGGGCCTTTACAATGAGCAGTTCTTC. The encoded protein is CASSAPPGGLYNEQFF.

This clonotype has a handful of counts. The J gene is TRBJ2-2, the V gene TRBV19; D call uncertain. CDR1 LNHDA and CDR2 SQIVND come from the germline V gene (reference sequence). This CDR3 has 17 amino acids. Trimming shortened V by 3 bases and J by 1 base, and 15 bases separated the two germline ends. CDR3 region: CASSIMLGGLNTGELFF. The CDR3 DNA follows: TGTGCCAGTAGTATCATGTTGGGCGGTTTGAACACCGGGGAGCTGTTTTTT. Complete variable domain (other parts from reference TRBV19 and TRBJ2-2): DGGITQSPKYLFRKEGQNVTLSCEQNLNHDAMYWYRQDPGQGLRLIYYSQIVNDFQKGDIAEGYSVSREKKESFPLTVTSAQKNPTAFYLCASSIMLGGLNTGELFFGEGSRLTVL.

This chain links TRBV12-3 or TRBV12-4 with TRBJ2-3; 9 positions agree with TRBD1. There are 13 residues in the CDR3. V lost 5 bases to trimming and J lost 13 bases; unmatched junction nucleotides: 10. The CDR3 is CASSPGQGRTKYF. The CDR3 DNA follows: TGTGCCAGCAGTCCGGGACAGGGAAGGACGAAGTATTTT.